This T cell receptor (beta chain) stems from a study of T-cell reconstitution after alpha-beta-depleted transplantation in children (dated by TCRdb to about 2016). In the study overall: The study quantitatively tracked T-cell immune reconstitution after TCRalphabeta/CD19-depleted allogeneic hematopoietic cell transplantation in children using TCR repertoire profiling.

The V and J ends are trimmed by 0 bases and 0 bases, leaving 15 bases between them. CDR1 and CDR2 were assigned from the germline V gene as SGHAT and FQNNGV. There are 17 amino acids in the CDR3, from cysteine to phenylalanine inclusive. CDR3 DNA only is kept here, 51 bases in frame from base 1. Note on this clonotype: No antigen is known for it. No clone much larger than this one lies a single base away; base qualities are absent.

The library was obtained by PCR. Sequencing was performed on an Illumina HiSeq 2500. Molecular barcoding was employed in the preparation of TCR libraries, with unique molecular identifiers being used to normalize TCRbeta repertoire quantification. The public reads were reanalyzed by TCRdb: fastp trimming at Q25, MiXCR alignment, in-frame beta chains only. One record per CDR3 amino acid sequence lists the most common genes and DNA. Present in this sample are some 600,000 distinct CDR3 sequences, roughly 15% of which were seen just once. The ten largest clones take up 1.1% of the sample. In this chain, TRBV11-2 is recombined with TRBJ2-7; a tentative D call is TRBD1 (6 bases match). This sequence was found in a human donor who donated a stem cell graft to a child with acute myeloid leukemia. The sample in question was PBMCs from the stem cell graft donor, obtained from the stem cell graft. CDR3 sequence: CASSLDVRQVHSYEQYF. The DNA sequence is given as TGTGCCAGCAGCTTAGATGTGAGACAGGTACACTCCTACGAGCAGTACTTC.